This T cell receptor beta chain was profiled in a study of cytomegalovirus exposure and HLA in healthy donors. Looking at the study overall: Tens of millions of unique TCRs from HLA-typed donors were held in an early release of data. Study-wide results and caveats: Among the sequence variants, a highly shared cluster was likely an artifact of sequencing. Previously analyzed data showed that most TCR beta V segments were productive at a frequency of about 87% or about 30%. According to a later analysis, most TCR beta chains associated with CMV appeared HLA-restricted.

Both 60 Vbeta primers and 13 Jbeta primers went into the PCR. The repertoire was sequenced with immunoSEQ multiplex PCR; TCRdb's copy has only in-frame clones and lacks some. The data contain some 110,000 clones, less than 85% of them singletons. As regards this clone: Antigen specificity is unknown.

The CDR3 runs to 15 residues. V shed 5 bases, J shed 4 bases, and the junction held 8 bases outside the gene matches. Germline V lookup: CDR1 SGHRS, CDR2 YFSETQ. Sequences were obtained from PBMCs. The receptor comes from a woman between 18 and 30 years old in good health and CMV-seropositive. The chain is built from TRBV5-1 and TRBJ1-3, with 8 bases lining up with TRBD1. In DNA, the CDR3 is TGCGCCAGCAGGACGGACAGGGTAGAGGGAAACACCATATATTTT. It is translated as CASRTDRVEGNTIYF.